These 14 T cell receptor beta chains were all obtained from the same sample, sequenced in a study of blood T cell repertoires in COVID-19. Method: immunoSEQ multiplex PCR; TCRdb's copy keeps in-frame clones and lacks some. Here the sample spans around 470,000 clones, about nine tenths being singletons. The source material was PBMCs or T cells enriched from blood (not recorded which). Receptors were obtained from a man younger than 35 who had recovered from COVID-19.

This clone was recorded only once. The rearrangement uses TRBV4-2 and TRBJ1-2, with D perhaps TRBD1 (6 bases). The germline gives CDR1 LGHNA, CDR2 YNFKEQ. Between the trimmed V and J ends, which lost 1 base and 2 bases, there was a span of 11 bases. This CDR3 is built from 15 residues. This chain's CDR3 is CASSQVLDRNYGYTF. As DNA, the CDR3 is TGTGCCAGCAGCCAAGTCCTCGACAGGAACTATGGCTACACCTTC.

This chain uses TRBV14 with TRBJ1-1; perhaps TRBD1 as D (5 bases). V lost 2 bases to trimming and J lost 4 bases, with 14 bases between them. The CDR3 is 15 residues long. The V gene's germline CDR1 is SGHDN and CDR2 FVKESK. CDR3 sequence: CASSQLGGAGTEAFF. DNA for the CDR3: TGTGCCAGCAGCCAACTAGGTGGGGCTGGCACTGAAGCTTTCTTT.

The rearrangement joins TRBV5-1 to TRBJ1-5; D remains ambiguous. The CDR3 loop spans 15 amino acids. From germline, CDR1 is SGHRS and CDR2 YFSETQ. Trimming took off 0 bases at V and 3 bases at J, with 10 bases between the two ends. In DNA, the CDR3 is TGCGCCAGCAGCTTGGACGGCGGGGACAATCAGCCCCAGCATTTT. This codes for CASSLDGGDNQPQHF.

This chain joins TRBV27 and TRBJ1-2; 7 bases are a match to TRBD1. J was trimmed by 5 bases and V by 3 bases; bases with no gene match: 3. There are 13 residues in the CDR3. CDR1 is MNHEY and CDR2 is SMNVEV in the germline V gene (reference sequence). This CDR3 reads CASSLTGQYGYTF. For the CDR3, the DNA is TGTGCCAGCAGTTTGACAGGGCAATATGGCTACACCTTC.

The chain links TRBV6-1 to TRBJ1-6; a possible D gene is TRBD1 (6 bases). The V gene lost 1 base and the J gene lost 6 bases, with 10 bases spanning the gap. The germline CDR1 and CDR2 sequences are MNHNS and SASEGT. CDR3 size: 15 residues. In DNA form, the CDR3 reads TGTGCCAGCAGTGAAGAGGGGGGGCCTAATTCACCCCTCCACTTT. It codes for CASSEEGGPNSPLHF.

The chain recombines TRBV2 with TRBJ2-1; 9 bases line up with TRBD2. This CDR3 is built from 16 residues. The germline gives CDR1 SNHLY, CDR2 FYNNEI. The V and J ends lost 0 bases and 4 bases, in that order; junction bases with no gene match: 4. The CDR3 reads CASSEAPGLAYNEQFF. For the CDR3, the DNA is TGTGCCAGCAGTGAAGCGCCGGGACTAGCTTACAATGAGCAGTTCTTC.

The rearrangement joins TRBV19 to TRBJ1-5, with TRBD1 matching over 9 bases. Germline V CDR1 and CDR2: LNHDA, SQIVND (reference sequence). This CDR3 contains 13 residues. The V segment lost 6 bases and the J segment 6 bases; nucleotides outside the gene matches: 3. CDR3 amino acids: CASRDRGVQPQHF. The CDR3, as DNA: TGTGCCAGTAGGGACAGGGGAGTTCAGCCCCAGCATTTT.

The CDR3 bases are TGTGCCAGCAGCGGGGGACAGAACTATGGCTACACCTTC. This sequence encodes CASSGGQNYGYTF. The rearrangement links TRBV6-5 to TRBJ1-2, with 7 nucleotides matching TRBD1. The germline V gene has CDR1 MNHEY and CDR2 SVGAGI. The J segment lost 2 bases and the V segment lost 6 bases, leaving 3 bases of the junction unmatched. The CDR3 contains 13 residues.

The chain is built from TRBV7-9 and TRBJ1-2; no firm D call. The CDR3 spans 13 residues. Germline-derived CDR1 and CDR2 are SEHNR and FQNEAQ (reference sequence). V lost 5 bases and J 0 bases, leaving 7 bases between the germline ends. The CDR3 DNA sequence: TGTGCCAGCAGCCGCCCAGCTAACTATGGCTACACCTTC. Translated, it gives CASSRPANYGYTF.

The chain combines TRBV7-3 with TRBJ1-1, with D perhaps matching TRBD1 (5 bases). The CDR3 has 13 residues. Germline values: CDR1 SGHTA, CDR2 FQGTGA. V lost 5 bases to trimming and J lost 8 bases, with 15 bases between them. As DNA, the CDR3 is TGTGCCAGCAGCCTTAGGCAGGGTCGGGAAGCTTTCTTT. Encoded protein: CASSLRQGREAFF.

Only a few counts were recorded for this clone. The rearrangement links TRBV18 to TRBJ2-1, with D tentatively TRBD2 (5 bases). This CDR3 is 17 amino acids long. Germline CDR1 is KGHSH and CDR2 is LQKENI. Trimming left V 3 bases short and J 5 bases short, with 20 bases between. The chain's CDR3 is CASSPSSAREKDNEQFF. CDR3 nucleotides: TGTGCCAGCTCACCCTCCTCTGCAAGGGAGAAAGACAATGAGCAGTTCTTC.

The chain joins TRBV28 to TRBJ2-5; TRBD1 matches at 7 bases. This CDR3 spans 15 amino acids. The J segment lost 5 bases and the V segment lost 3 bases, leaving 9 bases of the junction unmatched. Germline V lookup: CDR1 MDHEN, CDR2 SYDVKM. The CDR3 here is CASSLSVQGWETQYF. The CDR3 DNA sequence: TGTGCCAGCAGTTTGTCAGTACAGGGGTGGGAGACCCAGTACTTC. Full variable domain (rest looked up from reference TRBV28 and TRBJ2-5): DVKVTQSSRYLVKRTGEKVFLECVQDMDHENMFWYRQDPGLGLRLIYFSYDVKMKEKGDIPEGYSVSREKKERFSLILESASTNQTSMYLCASSLSVQGWETQYFGPGTRLLVL.

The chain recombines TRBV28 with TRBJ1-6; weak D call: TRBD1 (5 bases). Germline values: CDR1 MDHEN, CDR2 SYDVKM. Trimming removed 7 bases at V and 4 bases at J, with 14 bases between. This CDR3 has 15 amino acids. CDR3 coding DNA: TGTGCCAGCACCCAGCCGGGACTTTATAATTCACCCCTCCACTTT. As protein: CASTQPGLYNSPLHF.

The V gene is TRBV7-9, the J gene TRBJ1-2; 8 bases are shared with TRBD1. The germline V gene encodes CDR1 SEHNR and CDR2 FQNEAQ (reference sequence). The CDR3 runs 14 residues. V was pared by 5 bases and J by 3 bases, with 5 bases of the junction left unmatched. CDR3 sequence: CASSRAGGDYGYTF. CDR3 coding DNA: TGTGCCAGCAGCCGGGCAGGGGGCGACTATGGCTACACCTTC.